The 12 T cell receptor beta chains below come from one sample, sequenced in a study of breast tumors, draining lymph nodes, adjacent tissues. Axillary draining lymph nodes of breast cancer patients supplied the node samples. TCRdb independently ran MiXCR on the multiplex PCR reads; one entry per CDR3 protein. The sample contains over 200,000 distinct CDR3 sequences, around 32% of which appear only once. Sequenced material: axillary lymph node tissue. Receptors originate from a female donor with breast cancer. Some clones in this sample may be carry-over from other donors' samples.

The J gene is TRBJ2-5, the V gene TRBV11-2; a weak D match, TRBD2 (6 bases). V was pared by 5 bases and J by 5 bases, with 18 bases between. From germline, CDR1 is SGHAT and CDR2 FQNNGV. This CDR3 has 15 amino acids. CDR3 nucleotides: TGTGCCAGCAGCCTAGGGATAGCGGCCCAGGAGACCCAGTACTTC. Protein sequence: CASSLGIAAQETQYF.

This clonotype has ten or more counts. V and J are TRBV29-1 and TRBJ2-2, with TRBD1 as a possible D gene (5 bases). The CDR3 is 12 residues long. V lost 4 bases, J lost 7 bases, and 10 bases lay in between. The germline V gene has CDR1 SQVTM and CDR2 ANQGSEA. CDR3 in DNA: TGCAGCGTTGCAGGGCCGGGCGGGGAGCTGTTTTTT. Translation gives CSVAGPGGELFF.

This chain joins TRBV20-1 and TRBJ1-2; no firm D call. Trimming took off 2 bases at V and 5 bases at J, with 12 bases between the two ends. The CDR3 has 13 amino acids. The V gene's germline CDR1 is DFQATT and CDR2 SNEGSKA (reference sequence). CDR3 amino acids: CSARRSSSYGYTF. In DNA form, the CDR3 reads TGCAGTGCTAGACGGAGCAGTTCATATGGCTACACCTTC.

This clonotype was recorded at least ten times. The V and J genes are TRBV6-5 and TRBJ1-5; the D gene is possibly TRBD1 (5 bases). Germline loops: CDR1 MNHEY, CDR2 SVGAGI. CDR3 size: 13 residues. With 5 bases removed from V and 1 base from J, the gap between germline ends came to 6 bases. DNA of the CDR3: TGTGCCAGCAGTCGGACAAGCAATCAGCCCCAGCATTTT. Its protein product is CASSRTSNQPQHF.

The J gene is TRBJ1-6, the V gene TRBV6-1; D unclear. Germline V CDR1 and CDR2: MNHNS, SASEGT. Trimming shortened V by 6 bases and J by 8 bases, and 11 bases separated the two germline ends. The CDR3 is 13 residues long. CDR3 coding DNA: TGTGCCAGCAGACGCCGGTTGGATTCACCCCTCCACTTT. The encoded protein is CASRRRLDSPLHF.

The chain couples TRBV11-2 to TRBJ2-7; 8 nucleotides align to TRBD2. CDR1 SGHAT and CDR2 FQNNGV come from the germline V gene. J gave up 6 bases and V 5 bases, and 12 bases lay outside the gene matches. The CDR3 extends over 15 amino acids. In nucleotides, the CDR3 is TGTGCCAGCAGCCTGGGTAGCGGGGCTCGCTGCGAGCAGTACTTC. Translated, it gives CASSLGSGARCEQYF.

Many counts were recorded for this clonotype. The genes are TRBV19 and TRBJ1-3; 9 bases line up with TRBD1. The CDR3 is 16 residues long. The germline V gene has CDR1 LNHDA and CDR2 SQIVND (reference sequence). The V gene end was trimmed by 7 bases and the J gene end by 3 bases; junction bases not matched to a gene: 10. CDR3: CASTRDRDAFGNTIYF. For the CDR3, the DNA is TGTGCCAGTACTCGGGACAGGGACGCTTTTGGAAACACCATATATTTT.

This clonotype was seen only a few times. V usage is TRBV5-6 and J usage is TRBJ1-1, with D uncertain. Deletions cut 2 bases from V and 11 bases from J, with 13 bases between. CDR3 length equals 12 residues. Germline assignment: CDR1 SGHDT and CDR2 YYEEEE. CDR3 DNA sequence: TGTGCCAGCAGCTTTCATGGAGATAGGGCTTTCTTT. This gives the protein CASSFHGDRAFF.

The chain is built from TRBV19 and TRBJ1-5; tentatively, D is TRBD1 (6 bases). V was clipped by 4 bases and J by 11 bases, with 15 bases between them. The CDR3 is 13 amino acids. The germline V gene has CDR1 LNHDA and CDR2 SQIVND (reference sequence). The CDR3 here is CASSTQGGETQHF. CDR3 in DNA: TGTGCCAGTAGTACACAGGGAGGTGAGACCCAGCATTTT.

The chain has TRBV29-1 and TRBJ1-6, with D hard to call. V was shortened by 8 bases and J by 8 bases, with 13 bases between the two germline ends. The CDR3 loop spans 12 amino acids. Germline values: CDR1 SQVTM, CDR2 ANQGSEA. CDR3 sequence reads: CSPGDGHSPLHF. The CDR3 DNA reads TGCAGCCCAGGAGACGGTCATTCACCCCTCCACTTT.

This clonotype was counted at least ten times. This sequence joins TRBV20-1 and TRBJ2-7; TRBD2 agrees at 12 bases. The CDR3 covers 14 residues. The V segment lost 1 base and the J segment 4 bases; nucleotides outside the gene matches: 2. The germline V gene encodes CDR1 DFQATT and CDR2 SNEGSKA (reference sequence). In nucleotides, the CDR3 is TGCAGTGCTAGAGCTAGCGGGAGGGTATACGAGCAGTACTTC. Translation gives CSARASGRVYEQYF.

J is TRBJ2-2 and V is TRBV19; the match to TRBD2 covers 11 bases. CDR1 is LNHDA and CDR2 is SQIVND in the germline V gene (reference sequence). V gave up 7 bases and J gave up 8 bases; unmatched junction bases: 6. The CDR3 is made up of 14 amino acids. CDR3 bases: TGTGCCAGTAAAACTAGCGGGAGACGAGGGGAGCTGTTTTTT. It translates to CASKTSGRRGELFF.